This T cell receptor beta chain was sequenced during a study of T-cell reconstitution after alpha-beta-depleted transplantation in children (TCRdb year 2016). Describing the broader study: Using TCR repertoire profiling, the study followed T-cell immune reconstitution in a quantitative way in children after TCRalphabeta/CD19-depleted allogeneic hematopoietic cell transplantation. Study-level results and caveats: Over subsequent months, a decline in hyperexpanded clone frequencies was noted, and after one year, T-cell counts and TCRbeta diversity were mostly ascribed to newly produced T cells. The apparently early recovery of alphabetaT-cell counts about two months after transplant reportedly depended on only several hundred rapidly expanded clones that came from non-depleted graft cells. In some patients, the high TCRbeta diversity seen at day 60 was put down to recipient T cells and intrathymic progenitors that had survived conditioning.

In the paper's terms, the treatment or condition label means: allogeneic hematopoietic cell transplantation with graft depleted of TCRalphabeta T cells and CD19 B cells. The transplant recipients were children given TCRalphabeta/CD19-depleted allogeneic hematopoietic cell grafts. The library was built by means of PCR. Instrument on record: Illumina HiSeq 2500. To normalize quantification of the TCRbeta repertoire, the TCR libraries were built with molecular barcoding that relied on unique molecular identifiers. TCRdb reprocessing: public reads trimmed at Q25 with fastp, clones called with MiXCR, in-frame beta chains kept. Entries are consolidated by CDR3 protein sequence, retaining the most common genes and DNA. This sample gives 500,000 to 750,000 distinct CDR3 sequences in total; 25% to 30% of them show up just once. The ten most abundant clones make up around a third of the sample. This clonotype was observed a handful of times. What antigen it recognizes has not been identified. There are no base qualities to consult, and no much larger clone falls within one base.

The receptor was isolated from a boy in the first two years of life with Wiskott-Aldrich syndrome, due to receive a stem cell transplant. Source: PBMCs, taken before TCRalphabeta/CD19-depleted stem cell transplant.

CDR3 reads: CASRTGTSFTGELFF. The sequenced DNA: TGTGCCAGCAGAACCGGGACTAGCTTTACCGGGGAGCTGTTTTTT. The V and J genes are TRBV27 and TRBJ2-2; TRBD2 fits 9 bases in the junction. The germline V gene (reference sequence) provides CDR1 MNHEY and CDR2 SMNVEV. The germline V end is reduced by 6 bases and the J end by 5 bases; junction bases left unmatched: 7. The CDR3 goes from the cysteine to the phenylalanine over 15 residues. Left in the record is the CDR3 DNA by itself, 45 bases read in frame from the first base.